The 15 T cell receptor beta chains listed next were all sequenced from one sample in a study of cytomegalovirus exposure and HLA in healthy donors. Vbeta (60) and Jbeta (13) primers were used in the PCR. The protocol was immunoSEQ multiplex PCR, while the TCRdb copy is restricted to in-frame clones and leaves out a portion. The sample's table shows under 200,000 clones. The sequenced material came from PBMCs. The source of these receptors is a man aged 25-40 years in good health and CMV-seronegative.

The chain uses TRBV27 and TRBJ2-7; D possibly corresponds to TRBD2 (5 bases). V dropped 11 bases and J dropped 7 bases, with 9 bases sitting between them. The CDR3 has 9 residues. CDR1 is MNHEY and CDR2 is SMNVEV in the germline V gene (reference sequence). In DNA form, the CDR3 reads TGTGCCCGACCGGGGGAGCAGTACTTC. Protein: CARPGEQYF.

The rearrangement links TRBV2 to TRBJ2-7; the match to TRBD2 covers 7 bases. This CDR3 contains 14 residues. Trimming at V came to 4 bases and at J to 1 base, leaving 4 bases not matched to a gene. CDR1 and CDR2 (germline): SNHLY, FYNNEI. CDR3 coding DNA: TGTGCCAGCAGTGTCCGGGAGGATTCCTACGAGCAGTACTTC. It yields the protein CASSVREDSYEQYF.

The chain has TRBV28 and TRBJ1-2; D uncertain. The CDR3 has 16 residues. CDR1 and CDR2 (germline): MDHEN, SYDVKM. Deletions cut 3 bases from V and 4 bases from J, with 18 bases between. CDR3: CASSFYEVNYFYGYTF. The CDR3 DNA sequence: TGTGCCAGCAGTTTTTATGAGGTTAATTATTTCTATGGCTACACCTTC.

This rearrangement joins TRBV2 to TRBJ2-7; D perhaps matches TRBD2 (5 bases). Germline V gives CDR1 SNHLY, CDR2 FYNNEI. Trimming cost V 5 bases and J 3 bases, with 11 bases left between them. The CDR3 runs to 13 residues. Here the CDR3 DNA reads TGTGCCAGCAGTCCCAACGGGGTCTACGAGCAGTACTTC. This codes for CASSPNGVYEQYF. Together with reference TRBV2 and TRBJ2-7, the CDR3 gives the full variable domain: EPEVTQTPSHQVTQMGQEVILRCVPISNHLYFYWYRQILGQKVEFLVSFYNNEISEKSEIFDDQFSVERPDGSNFTLKIRSTKLEDSAMYFCASSPNGVYEQYFGPGTRLTVT.

The chain employs TRBV5-6 and TRBJ1-1, with D unclear. The CDR3 is 16 amino acids. Trimming took 0 bases from V and 5 from J, leaving 17 bases between them. Germline CDR1 and CDR2: SGHDT and YYEEEE. CDR3 coding DNA: TGTGCCAGCAGCTTGGTCCAGCGTGAAGCTGGGACTGAAGCTTTCTTT. Its protein is CASSLVQREAGTEAFF.

V and J are TRBV25-1 and TRBJ2-7, with D maybe TRBD2 (6 bases). The germline V gene encodes CDR1 MGHDK and CDR2 SYGVNS. V gave up 9 bases and J gave up 3 bases, with 24 bases separating them. The CDR3 spans 16 residues. CDR3 bases: TGTGCCAGTTCGGGTTTGGGGGGTCCCGAGAACTACGAGCAGTACTTC. Translated: CASSGLGGPENYEQYF.

This chain links TRBV5-1 with TRBJ1-1, with D possibly TRBD1 on 5 matching bases. V was shortened by 1 base and J by 5 bases, with 9 bases between the two germline ends. The CDR3 loop spans 13 amino acids. Per germline, CDR1 SGHRS and CDR2 YFSETQ. The CDR3 region is CASSLMRGTEAFF. The CDR3 DNA sequence: TGCGCCAGCAGCTTGATGCGGGGGACTGAAGCTTTCTTT.

The V call is TRBV4-3, the J call TRBJ2-7, with D uncertain. This CDR3 comprises 16 residues. Per germline, CDR1 LGHNA and CDR2 YSLEER. The germline V and J ends were trimmed by 0 bases and 0 bases, with 12 bases remaining between them. The CDR3 loop is CASSQDIAEHSYEQYF. The CDR3 DNA reads as TGCGCCAGCAGCCAAGATATCGCGGAACACTCCTACGAGCAGTACTTC.

The J gene is TRBJ2-3, the V gene TRBV5-6; D perhaps matches TRBD2 (6 bases). The V and J ends lost 0 bases and 5 bases respectively, with 10 bases between them. The CDR3 is 14 amino acids. Looked up from germline, CDR1 is SGHDT and CDR2 is YYEEEE. The CDR3 sequence is CASSLVSAGDTQYF. In DNA form, the CDR3 reads TGTGCCAGCAGCTTGGTTTCAGCGGGAGATACGCAGTATTTT. Filled out from reference TRBV5-6 and TRBJ2-3, the complete variable domain reads DAGVTQSPTHLIKTRGQQVTLRCSPKSGHDTVSWYQQALGQGPQFIFQYYEEEERQRGNFPDRFSGHQFPNYSSELNVNALLLGDSALYLCASSLVSAGDTQYFGPGTRLTVL.

This rearrangement joins TRBV11-2 to TRBJ2-1, with unresolved D. This CDR3 is built from 13 residues. Germline V gene data show CDR1 as SGHAT and CDR2 as FQNNGV. V was clipped by 0 bases and J by 7 bases, with 7 bases between them. CDR3 nucleotides: TGTGCCAGCAGCTTAGATTCCAGGAATGAGCAGTTCTTC. It codes for CASSLDSRNEQFF.

The chain employs TRBV11-3 and TRBJ2-7, with D perhaps TRBD2 (7 bases). Between the trimmed V and J ends, which lost 5 bases and 0 bases, there was a span of 14 bases. This CDR3 is built from 15 residues. The germline CDR1 and CDR2 sequences are SGHNT and YENEEA. The CDR3 reads CASSQLGGGSYEQYF. CDR3 DNA sequence: TGTGCCAGCAGCCAATTGGGAGGGGGCTCCTACGAGCAGTACTTC.

Of note for this clone: Other nucleotide sequences in the sample specify the same CDR3. The rearrangement uses TRBV5-6 and TRBJ2-5, with D hard to call. Germline CDR1 reads SGHDT; CDR2 reads YYEEEE. The V and J ends lost 0 bases and 2 bases respectively, with 5 bases between them. CDR3 length: 13 residues. CDR3 loop: CASSLDRQETQYF. The CDR3 DNA follows: TGTGCCAGCAGCTTGGACAGACAAGAGACCCAGTACTTC.

CDR3 region: CASSQAPWGHGYTF. The DNA of the CDR3 is TGTGCCAGCAGCCAAGCCCCGTGGGGGCATGGCTACACCTTC. The chain has TRBV14 and TRBJ1-2; D is possibly TRBD1 (6 bases). CDR1 SGHDN and CDR2 FVKESK come from the germline V gene. V was shortened by 1 base and J by 6 bases, with 12 bases between the two germline ends. The CDR3 spans 14 residues.

The chain employs TRBV6-1 and TRBJ2-7, with 11 bases identical to TRBD2. J lost 3 bases, V lost 8 bases, and 3 bases had no gene match. CDR1 MNHNS and CDR2 SASEGT come from the germline V gene. The CDR3 has 13 residues. DNA for the CDR3: TGTGCCAGCTTAACTAGCGGGGGCTACGAGCAGTACTTC. As protein: CASLTSGGYEQYF.

The chain employs TRBV7-3 and TRBJ2-2; 11 bases map to TRBD2. Germline V gene lookup returns CDR1 SGHTA and CDR2 FQGTGA. Trimming took 0 bases from V and 5 from J; bases not matched to a gene: 5. The CDR3 length is 17 residues. The CDR3 here is CASSLTTSGRSTGELFF. CDR3 DNA: TGTGCCAGCAGCTTAACTACTAGCGGGAGATCTACCGGGGAGCTGTTTTTT.